The sequence of this T cell receptor beta chain was determined in a study of blood T cell repertoires in COVID-19. The authors' processing: Amplifying reference gene primers gave estimates of nucleated cell counts. Sequencing was performed with immunoSEQ multiplex PCR; in TCRdb, only in-frame clones are kept and a portion is missing. V and J calls and clone size are copied from that table; D and trimming were computed from the DNA. Here the sample spans about 150,000 clones, about four fifths being singletons. The V gene lost 3 bases and the J gene lost 8 bases, with 7 bases spanning the gap. The germline CDR1 and CDR2 sequences are MDHEN and SYDVKM. The CDR3 contains 12 residues.

Sequencing used peripheral blood. This TCR came from a man aged 55 to 70 with acute or convalescent COVID-19. This chain joins TRBV28 and TRBJ1-4; D unclear. For the CDR3, the DNA is TGTGCCAGCAGTTTTCGTCGGGAAAAACTGTTTTTT. Translated: CASSFRREKLFF.